This TCR beta chain was observed in a study of Graves' ophthalmopathy and Graves' hyperthyroidism. About the study: Peripheral blood was gathered at the point of initial diagnosis, before any treatment started. Whole-study findings and limits: A majority of expanded thyroid clonotypes exceeding 0.001 frequency were likewise present in blood. In predicting ophthalmopathy progression, the model reached about 71% sensitivity and about 73% specificity. Ophthalmopathy could be told apart from stable hyperthyroidism by a 13-signature model (about 88% sensitivity, roughly 81% specificity).

This clonotype came up many times. The antigen remains undetermined. Amplification from RNA transcripts yielded the TCR beta CDR3 regions. The authors performed first-round RT-PCR with HTBI primers and then a second-round multiplex PCR. TCRdb itself ran the multiplex PCR reads through MiXCR, one entry per CDR3 protein. Of under 350,000 distinct CDR3 sequences in the sample, 15% to 20% are singletons; the top ten hold more than 9%. This CDR3 is 17 amino acids long. Germline-derived CDR1 and CDR2 are MNHEY and SVGEGT. Deletions cut 6 bases from V and 0 bases from J, with 18 bases between. This chain links TRBV6-2 or TRBV6-3 with TRBJ1-3; possible D gene TRBD1, 5 bases. The sequencing sample was made of peripheral blood. The sequence came from an adult man with Graves' ophthalmopathy. CDR3 sequence reads: CASSDAAGDSSGNTIYF. CDR3 in DNA: TGTGCCAGCAGCGACGCGGCGGGAGACAGCTCTGGAAACACCATATATTTT.